The present T cell receptor beta chain was sequenced within a study of T-cell reconstitution after alpha-beta-depleted transplantation in children (dated by TCRdb to the mid-2010s). As for the study more broadly: The study quantitatively tracked T-cell immune reconstitution after TCRalphabeta/CD19-depleted allogeneic hematopoietic cell transplantation in children using TCR repertoire profiling.

The CDR3 covers 16 residues, taking in both the cysteine and the phenylalanine. Here the CDR3 DNA is all that survives: 48 bases in frame from base 1. Trimming takes 6 bases from V and 2 bases from J, and the germline ends sit 20 bases apart. In the germline V gene, CDR1 corresponds to MDHEN and CDR2 to SYDVKM. This clonotype has more than one count but fewer than ten. It lacks a known antigen. No base quality values were provided; no much bigger clone lies one nucleotide off. Receptor libraries were prepared by PCR. The instrument was an Illumina HiSeq 2500. Molecular barcoding was employed in the preparation of TCR libraries, with unique molecular identifiers being used to normalize TCRbeta repertoire quantification. TCRdb trimmed the raw reads at Q25, called clones with MiXCR and kept productive beta chains. Rows with a matching CDR3 protein are joined into one entry that keeps the most common DNA and genes. In this sample the table shows around 370,000 distinct CDR3 sequences, about 9.4% of which occur a single time. In total, the top ten clones hold 2% to 3% of the sample.

This sample comprised PBMCs from the stem cell graft donor, obtained from the stem cell graft. The chain joins TRBV28 to TRBJ2-7, with the D call perhaps TRBD1 or TRBD2, each one matching 6 bases. The TCR sequence derives from a human donor who donated a stem cell graft to a child with acute lymphoblastic leukemia. Here the CDR3 is given as CASRRVEGQVPYEQYF. The DNA sequence is TGTGCCAGCAGAAGGGTGGAGGGACAAGTCCCCTACGAGCAGTACTTC. The CDR3 plus the reference TRBV28 and TRBJ2-7 genes for the other parts give the full variable domain: DVKVTQSSRYLVKRTGEKVFLECVQDMDHENMFWYRQDPGLGLRLIYFSYDVKMKEKGDIPEGYSVSREKKERFSLILESASTNQTSMYLCASRRVEGQVPYEQYFGPGTRLTVT.